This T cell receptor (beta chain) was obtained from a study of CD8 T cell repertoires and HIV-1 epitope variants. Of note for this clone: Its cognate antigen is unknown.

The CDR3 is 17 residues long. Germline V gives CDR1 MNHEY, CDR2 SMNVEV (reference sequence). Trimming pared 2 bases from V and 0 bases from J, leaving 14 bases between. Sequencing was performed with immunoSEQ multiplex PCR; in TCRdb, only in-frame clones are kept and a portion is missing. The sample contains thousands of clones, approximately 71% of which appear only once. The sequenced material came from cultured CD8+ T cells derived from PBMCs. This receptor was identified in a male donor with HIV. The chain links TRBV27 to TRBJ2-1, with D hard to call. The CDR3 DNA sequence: TGTGCCAGCAGTTTAAATGGCGGAGCATACTCCTACAATGAGCAGTTCTTC. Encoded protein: CASSLNGGAYSYNEQFF.